This T cell receptor (beta chain) was observed in a study of control samples from healthy donors and cancer patients. The CDR3 spans 15 residues. Trimming removed 6 bases from V and 6 bases from J, with 20 bases in between. CDR1 is SGHDN and CDR2 is FVKESK in the germline V gene. Sequenced by immunoSEQ multiplex PCR; TCRdb stores in-frame clones only, minus some. The table shows 200,000 to 250,000 clones, with 85% to 95% occurring only once. This chain joins TRBV14 and TRBJ1-2, with D maybe TRBD1 (5 bases). The TCR was taken from a man aged 50-59 years in good health. Sequencing was performed on blood. CDR3 residues: CASSLVPGISDGYTF. In nucleotides, the CDR3 is TGTGCCAGCAGTCTCGTCCCAGGGATTTCTGATGGCTACACCTTC.